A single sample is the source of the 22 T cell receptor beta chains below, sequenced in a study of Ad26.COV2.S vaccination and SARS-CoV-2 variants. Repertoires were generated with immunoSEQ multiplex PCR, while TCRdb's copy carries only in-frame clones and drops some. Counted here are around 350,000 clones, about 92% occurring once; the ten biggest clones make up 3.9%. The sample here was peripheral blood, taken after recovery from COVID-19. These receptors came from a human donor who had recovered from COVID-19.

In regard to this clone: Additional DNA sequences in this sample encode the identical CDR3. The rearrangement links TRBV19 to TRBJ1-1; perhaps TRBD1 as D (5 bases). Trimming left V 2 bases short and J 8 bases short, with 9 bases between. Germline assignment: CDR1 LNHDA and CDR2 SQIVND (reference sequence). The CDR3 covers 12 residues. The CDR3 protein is CASSIRGTEAFF. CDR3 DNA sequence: TGTGCCAGTAGTATACGTGGGACCGAAGCTTTCTTT.

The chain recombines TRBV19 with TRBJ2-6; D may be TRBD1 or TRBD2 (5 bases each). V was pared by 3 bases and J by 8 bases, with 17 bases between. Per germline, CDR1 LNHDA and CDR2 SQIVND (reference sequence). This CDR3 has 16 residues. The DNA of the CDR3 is TGTGCCAGTAGTATGGTAGGCCAGGGAGTAACCAACGTCCTGACTTTC. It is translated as CASSMVGQGVTNVLTF.

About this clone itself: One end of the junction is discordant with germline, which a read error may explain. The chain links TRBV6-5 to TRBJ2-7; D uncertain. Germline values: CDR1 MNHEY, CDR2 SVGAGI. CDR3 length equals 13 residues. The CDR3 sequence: CPGPWLGHFEQYF. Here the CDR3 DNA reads TGCCCCGGACCTTGGTTAGGTCACTTCGAGCAGTACTTC.

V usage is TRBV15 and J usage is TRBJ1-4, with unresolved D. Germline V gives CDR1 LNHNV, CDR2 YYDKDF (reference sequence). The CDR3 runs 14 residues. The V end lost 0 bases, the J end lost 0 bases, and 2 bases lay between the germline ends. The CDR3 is CATSRDATNEKLFF. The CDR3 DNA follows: TGTGCCACCAGCAGAGACGCAACTAATGAAAAACTGTTTTTT.

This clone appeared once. CDR3 protein: CASSRQVSTEAFF. CDR3 DNA sequence: TGTGCCAGCAGTCGTCAAGTGAGCACTGAAGCTTTCTTT. The chain uses TRBV12-3 or TRBV12-4 and TRBJ1-1; no definite D call. Trimming removed 5 bases from V and 4 bases from J, with 11 bases in between. This CDR3 has 13 amino acids.

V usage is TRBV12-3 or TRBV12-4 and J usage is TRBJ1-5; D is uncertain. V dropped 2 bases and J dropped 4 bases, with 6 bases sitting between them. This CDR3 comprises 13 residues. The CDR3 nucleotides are TGTGCCAGCAGTTTAACGGCAAATCAGCCCCAGCATTTT. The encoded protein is CASSLTANQPQHF.

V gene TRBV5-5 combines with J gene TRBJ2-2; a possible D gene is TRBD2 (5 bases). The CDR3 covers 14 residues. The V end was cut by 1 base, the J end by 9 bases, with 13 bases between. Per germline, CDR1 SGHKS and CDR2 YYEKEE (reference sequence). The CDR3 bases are TGTGCCAGCAGCTTGAGCCTAGCCCCACGGGAGCTGTTTTTT. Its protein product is CASSLSLAPRELFF.

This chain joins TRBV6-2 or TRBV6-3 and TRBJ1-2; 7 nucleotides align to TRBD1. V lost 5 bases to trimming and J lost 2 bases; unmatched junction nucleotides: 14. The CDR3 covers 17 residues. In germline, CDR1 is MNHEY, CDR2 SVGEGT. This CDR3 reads CASSQPGQPEKNYGYTF. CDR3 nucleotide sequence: TGTGCCAGCAGTCAACCGGGACAGCCAGAAAAAAACTATGGCTACACCTTC.

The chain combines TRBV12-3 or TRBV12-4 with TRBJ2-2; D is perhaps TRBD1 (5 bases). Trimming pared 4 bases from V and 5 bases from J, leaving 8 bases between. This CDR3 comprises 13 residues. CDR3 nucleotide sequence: TGTGCCAGCAGTTCCGACAGAACCGGGGAGCTGTTTTTT. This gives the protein CASSSDRTGELFF.

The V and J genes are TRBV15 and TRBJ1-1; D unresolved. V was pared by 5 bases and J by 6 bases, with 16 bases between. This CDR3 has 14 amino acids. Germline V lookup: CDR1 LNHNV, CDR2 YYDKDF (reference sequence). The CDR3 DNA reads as TGTGCCACCAGCCTTCAGAGCAAGGGCGCTGAAGCTTTCTTT. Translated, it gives CATSLQSKGAEAFF.

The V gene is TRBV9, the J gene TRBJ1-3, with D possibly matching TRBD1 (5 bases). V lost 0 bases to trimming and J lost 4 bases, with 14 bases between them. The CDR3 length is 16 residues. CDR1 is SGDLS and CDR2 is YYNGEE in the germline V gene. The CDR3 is CASSVGLGDAGNTIYF. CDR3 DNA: TGTGCCAGCAGCGTAGGGCTAGGGGACGCCGGAAACACCATATATTTT.

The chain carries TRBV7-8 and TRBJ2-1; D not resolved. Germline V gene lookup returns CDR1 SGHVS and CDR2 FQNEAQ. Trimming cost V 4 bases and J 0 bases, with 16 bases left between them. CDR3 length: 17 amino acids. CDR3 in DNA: TGTGCCAGCAGCTACTTAACCCCGTCGAGCTCCTACAATGAGCAGTTCTTC. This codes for CASSYLTPSSSYNEQFF.

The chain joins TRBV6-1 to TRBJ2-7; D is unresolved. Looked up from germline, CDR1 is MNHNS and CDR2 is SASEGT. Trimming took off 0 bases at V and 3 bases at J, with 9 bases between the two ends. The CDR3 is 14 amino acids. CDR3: CASSEAYTRYEQYF. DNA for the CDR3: TGTGCCAGCAGTGAAGCTTATACCCGCTACGAGCAGTACTTC.

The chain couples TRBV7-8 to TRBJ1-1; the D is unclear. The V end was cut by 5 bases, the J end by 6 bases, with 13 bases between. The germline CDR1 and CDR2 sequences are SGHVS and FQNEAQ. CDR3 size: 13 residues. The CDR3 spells CASSLGVRAEAFF. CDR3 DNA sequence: TGTGCCAGCAGCCTGGGAGTGAGGGCTGAAGCTTTCTTT.

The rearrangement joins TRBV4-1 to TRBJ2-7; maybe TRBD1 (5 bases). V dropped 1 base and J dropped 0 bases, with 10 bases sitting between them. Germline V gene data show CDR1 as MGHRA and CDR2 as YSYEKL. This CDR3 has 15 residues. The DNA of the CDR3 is TGCGCCAGCAGCCAAGGGCAGGGAACCTCCTACGAGCAGTACTTC. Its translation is CASSQGQGTSYEQYF.

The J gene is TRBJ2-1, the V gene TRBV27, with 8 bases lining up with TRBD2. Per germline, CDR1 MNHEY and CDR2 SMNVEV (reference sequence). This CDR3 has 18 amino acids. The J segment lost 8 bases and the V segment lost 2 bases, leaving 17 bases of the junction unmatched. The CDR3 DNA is TGTGCCAGCAGTTTAACCCGGGGGGGCGGGGGGCCCGCGGATGAGCAGTTCTTC. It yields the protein CASSLTRGGGGPADEQFF.

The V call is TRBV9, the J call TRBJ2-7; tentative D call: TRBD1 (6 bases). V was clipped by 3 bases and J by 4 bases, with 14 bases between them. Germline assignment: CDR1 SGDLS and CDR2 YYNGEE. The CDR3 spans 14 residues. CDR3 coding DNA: TGTGCCAGCAGCGGGAAGGACAGTCATTACGAGCAGTACTTC. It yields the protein CASSGKDSHYEQYF.

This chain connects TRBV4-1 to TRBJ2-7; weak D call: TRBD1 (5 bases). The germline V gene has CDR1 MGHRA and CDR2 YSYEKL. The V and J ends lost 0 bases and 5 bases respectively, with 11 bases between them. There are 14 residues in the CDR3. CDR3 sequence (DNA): TGCGCCAGCAGCCAAGAGGCCAGGGCGAACGAGCAGTACTTC. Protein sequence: CASSQEARANEQYF.

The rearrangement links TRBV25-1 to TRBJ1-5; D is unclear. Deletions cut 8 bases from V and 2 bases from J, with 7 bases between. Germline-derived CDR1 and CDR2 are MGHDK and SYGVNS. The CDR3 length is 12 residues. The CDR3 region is CASASGNQPQHF. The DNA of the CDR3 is TGTGCCAGCGCATCCGGCAATCAGCCCCAGCATTTT.

The DNA for the CDR3 is TGTGCCAGCAGCTACGAAGGACTAGCGAACACCGGGGAGCTGTTTTTT. Translated, it gives CASSYEGLANTGELFF. This chain joins TRBV7-8 and TRBJ2-2; TRBD2 aligns across 7 bases. The CDR3 spans 16 residues. Germline CDR1 SGHVS, CDR2 FQNEAQ. V shed 4 bases, J shed 0 bases, and the junction held 5 bases outside the gene matches.

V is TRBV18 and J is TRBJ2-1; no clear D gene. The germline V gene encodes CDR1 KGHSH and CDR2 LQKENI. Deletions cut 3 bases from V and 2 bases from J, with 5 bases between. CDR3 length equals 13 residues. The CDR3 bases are TGTGCCAGCTCACCGGTAACCTACAATGAGCAGTTCTTC. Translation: CASSPVTYNEQFF.

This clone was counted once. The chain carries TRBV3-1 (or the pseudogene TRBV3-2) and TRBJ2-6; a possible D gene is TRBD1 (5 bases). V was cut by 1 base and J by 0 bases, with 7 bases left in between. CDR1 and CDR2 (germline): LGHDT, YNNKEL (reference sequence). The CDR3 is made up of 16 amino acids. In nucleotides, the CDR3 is TGTGCCAGCAGCCAAGGACAGAGCTCTGGGGCCAACGTCCTGACTTTC. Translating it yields CASSQGQSSGANVLTF.